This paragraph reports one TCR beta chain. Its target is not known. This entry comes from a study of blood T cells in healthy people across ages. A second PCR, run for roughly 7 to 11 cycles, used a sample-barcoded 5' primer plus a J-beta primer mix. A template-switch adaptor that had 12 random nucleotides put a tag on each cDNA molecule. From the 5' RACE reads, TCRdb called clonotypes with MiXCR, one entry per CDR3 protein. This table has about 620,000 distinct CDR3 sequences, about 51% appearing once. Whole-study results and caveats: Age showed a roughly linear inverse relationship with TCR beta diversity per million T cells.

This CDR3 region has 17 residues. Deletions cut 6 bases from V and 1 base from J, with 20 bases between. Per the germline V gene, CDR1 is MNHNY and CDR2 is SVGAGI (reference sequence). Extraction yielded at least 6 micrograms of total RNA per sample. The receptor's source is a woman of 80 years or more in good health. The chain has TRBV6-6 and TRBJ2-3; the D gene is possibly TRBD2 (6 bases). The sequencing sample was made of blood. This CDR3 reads CASSPTLLAFGTDTQYF. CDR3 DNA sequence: TGTGCCAGCAGCCCAACACTGCTAGCGTTCGGCACAGATACGCAGTATTTT.